This T cell receptor (beta chain) was obtained from a study of T cells in Graves' hyperthyroidism and ophthalmopathy. Findings and caveats of the study: Most thyroid clonotypes that were expanded above 0.001 also turned up in blood.

TCR beta CDR3 region amplification was performed from RNA transcripts. The HTBI set primed first-round TCR CDR3 RT-PCR. MiXCR was run by TCRdb on the multiplex PCR reads, yielding one entry per CDR3 protein. Of 400,000 to 550,000 distinct CDR3 sequences in the sample, roughly 14% were seen once. The patients, who ranged from 18 to 65 in age, presented with newly diagnosed hyperthyroidism lasting under 2 months. Diagnosis relied on clinical symptoms, serum thyroxine and TRAb, thyroid ultrasound and orbital computed tomography. Source material for PBMCs was 10 ml fresh peripheral blood. The V gene's germline CDR1 is LNHDA and CDR2 SQIVND (reference sequence). This CDR3 is 17 amino acids long. Germline trimming cut 0 bases from V and 5 bases from J; bases unmatched to any gene: 10. This clonotype has more than one count but fewer than ten. Antigen specificity is unknown.

The chain couples TRBV19 to TRBJ1-5; TRBD1 matches at 7 bases. This TCR was recovered from a woman under 30 with Graves' hyperthyroidism. Sequencing was done on a sample of blood. The CDR3 sequence is CASSIERGPRVDQPQHF. The CDR3 nucleotides are TGTGCCAGTAGTATAGAGAGGGGGCCCAGGGTCGATCAGCCCCAGCATTTT.